Detailed here is one T cell receptor (beta chain). The entry originates in a study of cytomegalovirus exposure and HLA in healthy donors. The method was immunoSEQ multiplex PCR; TCRdb's version includes in-frame clones alone and lacks a portion of them. The data contain 150,000 to 200,000 clones, less than 90% of them seen just once; the ten biggest clones take up 4.5% to 7%. The sequenced material came from PBMCs. The TCR originated in a woman in her 30s in good health and CMV-seronegative.

CDR3 sequence: CASSLGVAEEQPQHF. Written as DNA, the CDR3 is TGTGCCAGCAGCTTAGGAGTGGCAGAAGAGCAGCCCCAGCATTTT. The chain combines TRBV7-8 with TRBJ1-5; no clear D gene. V was pared by 1 base and J by 7 bases, with 14 bases between. Germline V lookup: CDR1 SGHVS, CDR2 FQNEAQ. This CDR3 has 15 amino acids.